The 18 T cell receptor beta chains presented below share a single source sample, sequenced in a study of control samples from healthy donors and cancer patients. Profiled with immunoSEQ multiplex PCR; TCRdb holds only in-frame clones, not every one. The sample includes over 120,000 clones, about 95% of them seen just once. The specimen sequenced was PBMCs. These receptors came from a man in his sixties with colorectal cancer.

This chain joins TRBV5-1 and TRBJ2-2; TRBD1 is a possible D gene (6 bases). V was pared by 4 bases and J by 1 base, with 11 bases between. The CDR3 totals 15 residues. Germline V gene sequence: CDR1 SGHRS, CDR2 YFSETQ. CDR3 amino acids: CASSLGQRNTGELFF. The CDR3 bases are TGCGCCAGCAGCCTAGGACAGAGGAACACCGGGGAGCTGTTTTTT.

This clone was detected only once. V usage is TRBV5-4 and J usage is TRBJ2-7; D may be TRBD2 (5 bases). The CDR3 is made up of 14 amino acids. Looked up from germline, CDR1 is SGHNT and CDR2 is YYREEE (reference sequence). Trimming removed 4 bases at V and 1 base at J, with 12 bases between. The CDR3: CASSHQSGSYEQYF. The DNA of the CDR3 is TGTGCCAGCAGCCACCAATCGGGGTCCTACGAGCAGTACTTC.

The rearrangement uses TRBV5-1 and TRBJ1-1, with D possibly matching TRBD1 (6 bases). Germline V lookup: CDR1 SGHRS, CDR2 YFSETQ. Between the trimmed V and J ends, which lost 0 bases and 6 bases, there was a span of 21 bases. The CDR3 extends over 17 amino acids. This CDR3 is CASSLAGTGAALPEAFF. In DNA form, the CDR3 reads TGCGCCAGCAGCTTGGCGGGGACGGGGGCTGCTTTACCTGAAGCTTTCTTT.

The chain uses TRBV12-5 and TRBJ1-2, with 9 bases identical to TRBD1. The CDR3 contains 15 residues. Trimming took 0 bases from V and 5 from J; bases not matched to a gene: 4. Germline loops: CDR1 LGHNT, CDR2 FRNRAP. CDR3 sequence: CASGLVQGARYGYTF. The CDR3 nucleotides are TGTGCTAGTGGTTTGGTACAGGGGGCGAGGTATGGCTACACCTTC.

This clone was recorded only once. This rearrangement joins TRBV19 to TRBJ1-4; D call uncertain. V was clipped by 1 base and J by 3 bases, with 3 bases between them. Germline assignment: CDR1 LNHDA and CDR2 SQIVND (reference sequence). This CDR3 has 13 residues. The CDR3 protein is CASSIGPNEKLFF. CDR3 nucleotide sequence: TGTGCCAGTAGTATAGGACCTAATGAAAAACTGTTTTTT.

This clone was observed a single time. The CDR3 DNA is TGTGCCAGCAGCCAAGATGAGGGACTAGTCGGCACAGATACGCAGTATTTT. Its protein is CASSQDEGLVGTDTQYF. This rearrangement joins TRBV3-1 (or the pseudogene TRBV3-2) to TRBJ2-3, with 8 bases aligning to TRBD2. The germline CDR1 and CDR2 sequences are LGHDT and YNNKEL (reference sequence). V shed 0 bases, J shed 1 base, and the junction held 6 bases outside the gene matches. The CDR3 extends over 17 amino acids.

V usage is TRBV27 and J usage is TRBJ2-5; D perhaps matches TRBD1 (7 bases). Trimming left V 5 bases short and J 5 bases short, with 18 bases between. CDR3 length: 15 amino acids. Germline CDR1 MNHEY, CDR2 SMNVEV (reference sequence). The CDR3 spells CASSTQTGRRETQYF. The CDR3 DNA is TGTGCCAGCAGTACCCAGACAGGGAGGCGGGAGACCCAGTACTTC.

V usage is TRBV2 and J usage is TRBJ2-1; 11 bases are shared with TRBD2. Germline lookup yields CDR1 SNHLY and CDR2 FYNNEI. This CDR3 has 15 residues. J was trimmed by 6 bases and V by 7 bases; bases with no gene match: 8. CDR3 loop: CASTLSGGAVNEQFF. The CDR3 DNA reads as TGTGCCAGCACCCTTAGCGGGGGGGCCGTCAATGAGCAGTTCTTC.

This CDR3 reads CATSDPGSNNEKLFF. CDR3 DNA sequence: TGTGCCACCAGTGATCCCGGGTCTAATAATGAAAAACTGTTTTTT. The chain links TRBV24-1 to TRBJ1-4; D is undetermined. The germline V gene has CDR1 KGHDR and CDR2 SFDVKD. The CDR3 is 15 amino acids. V was cut by 3 bases and J by 4 bases, with 11 bases left in between.

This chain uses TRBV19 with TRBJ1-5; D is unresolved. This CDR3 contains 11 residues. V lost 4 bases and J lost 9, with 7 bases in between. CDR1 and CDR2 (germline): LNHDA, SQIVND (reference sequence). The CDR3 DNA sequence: TGTGCCAGTAGTACCCTAGGGCCCCAGCATTTT. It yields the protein CASSTLGPQHF.

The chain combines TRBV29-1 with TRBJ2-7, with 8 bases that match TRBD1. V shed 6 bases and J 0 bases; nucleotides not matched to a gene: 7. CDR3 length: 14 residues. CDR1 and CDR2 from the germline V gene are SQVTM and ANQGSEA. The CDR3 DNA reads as TGCAGCGTGGGGGGACAGGCTGTCTCCTACGAGCAGTACTTC. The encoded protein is CSVGGQAVSYEQYF.

The CDR3, as DNA: TGTGCCAGCAGTGAGGGACAACTAGCCAAAAACATTCAGTACTTC. Its translation is CASSEGQLAKNIQYF. The chain joins TRBV2 to TRBJ2-4, with D possibly being TRBD1 (6 bases). CDR1 is SNHLY, CDR2 FYNNEI, per germline. Trimming removed 3 bases at V and 0 bases at J, with 9 bases between. The CDR3 runs to 15 residues.

This CDR3 is CASSLDELRGYTEAFF. CDR3 sequence (DNA): TGCGCCAGCAGCTTGGATGAGCTCAGGGGTTACACTGAAGCTTTCTTT. The J gene is TRBJ1-1, the V gene TRBV5-1, with a weak D call TRBD1 (6 bases). The CDR3 runs 16 residues. V was clipped by 0 bases and J by 3 bases, with 15 bases between them. Germline V gives CDR1 SGHRS, CDR2 YFSETQ. Drawing the rest from reference TRBV5-1 and TRBJ1-1, the complete variable domain is KAGVTQTPRYLIKTRGQQVTLSCSPISGHRSVSWYQQTPGQGLQFLFEYFSETQRNKGNFPGRFSGRQFSNSRSEMNVSTLELGDSALYLCASSLDELRGYTEAFFGQGTRLTVV.

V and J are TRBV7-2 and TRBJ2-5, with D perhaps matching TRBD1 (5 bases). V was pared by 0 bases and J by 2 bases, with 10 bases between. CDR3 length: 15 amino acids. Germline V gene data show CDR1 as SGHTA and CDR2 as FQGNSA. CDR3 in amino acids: CASSLAQPGQETQYF. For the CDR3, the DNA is TGTGCCAGCAGCTTAGCGCAGCCAGGGCAAGAGACCCAGTACTTC.

The chain's CDR3 is CASSLGAGGLETQYF. CDR3 DNA: TGTGCCAGCAGCTTAGGAGCGGGGGGATTAGAGACCCAGTACTTC. The chain recombines TRBV7-9 with TRBJ2-5; TRBD2 aligns across 9 bases. V was clipped by 1 base and J by 4 bases; unmatched bases: 4. Germline V CDR1 and CDR2: SEHNR, FQNEAQ (reference sequence). This CDR3 region has 15 residues.

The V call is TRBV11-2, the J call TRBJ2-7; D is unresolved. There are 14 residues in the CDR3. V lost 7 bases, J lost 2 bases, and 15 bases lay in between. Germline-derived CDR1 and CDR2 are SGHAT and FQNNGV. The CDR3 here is CASKATPGAYEQYF. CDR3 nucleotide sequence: TGTGCCAGCAAGGCTACCCCAGGAGCCTACGAGCAGTACTTC.

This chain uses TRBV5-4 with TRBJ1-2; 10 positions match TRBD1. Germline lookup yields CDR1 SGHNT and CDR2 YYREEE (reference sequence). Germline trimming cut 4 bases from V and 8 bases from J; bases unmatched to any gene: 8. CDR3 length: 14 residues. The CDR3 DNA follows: TGTGCCAGCAGCGGGGACAGGGGCGCGGAAGGCTACACCTTC. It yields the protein CASSGDRGAEGYTF.

This CDR3 reads CASSPGIAGTNEQYF. The DNA of the CDR3 is TGCGCCAGCAGCCCTGGTATAGCGGGGACAAACGAGCAGTACTTC. The J gene is TRBJ2-7, the V gene TRBV5-1; 8 bases agree with TRBD2. J gave up 5 bases and V 4 bases, and 11 bases lay outside the gene matches. CDR3 size: 15 residues. The germline V gene encodes CDR1 SGHRS and CDR2 YFSETQ.